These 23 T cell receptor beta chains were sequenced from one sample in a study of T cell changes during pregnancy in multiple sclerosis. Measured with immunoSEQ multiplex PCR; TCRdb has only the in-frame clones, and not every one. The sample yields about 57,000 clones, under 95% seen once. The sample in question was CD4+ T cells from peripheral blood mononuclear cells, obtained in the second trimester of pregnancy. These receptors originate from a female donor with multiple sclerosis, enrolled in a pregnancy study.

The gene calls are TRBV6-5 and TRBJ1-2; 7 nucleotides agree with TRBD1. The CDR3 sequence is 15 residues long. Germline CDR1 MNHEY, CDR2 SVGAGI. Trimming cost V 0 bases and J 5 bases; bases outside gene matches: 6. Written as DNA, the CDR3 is TGTGCCAGCAGTTACTCGACGGACAGGTTTTATGGCTACACCTTC. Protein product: CASSYSTDRFYGYTF.

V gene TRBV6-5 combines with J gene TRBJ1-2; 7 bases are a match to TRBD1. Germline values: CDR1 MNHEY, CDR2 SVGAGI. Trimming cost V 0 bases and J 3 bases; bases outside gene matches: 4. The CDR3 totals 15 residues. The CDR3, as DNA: TGTGCCAGCAGTTACTCGGAGGGGGCCTACTATGGCTACACCTTC. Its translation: CASSYSEGAYYGYTF.

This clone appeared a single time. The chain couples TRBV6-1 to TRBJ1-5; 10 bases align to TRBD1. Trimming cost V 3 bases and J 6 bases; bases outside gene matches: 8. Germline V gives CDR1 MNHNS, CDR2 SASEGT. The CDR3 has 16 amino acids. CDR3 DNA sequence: TGTGCCAGCAGTGAGACAGGGGGCATGGTGAGTCAGCCCCAGCATTTT. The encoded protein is CASSETGGMVSQPQHF.

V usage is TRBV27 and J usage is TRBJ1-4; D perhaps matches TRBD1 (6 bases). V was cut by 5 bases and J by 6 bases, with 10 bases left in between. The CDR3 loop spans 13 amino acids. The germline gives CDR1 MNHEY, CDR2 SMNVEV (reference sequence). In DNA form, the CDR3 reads TGTGCCAGCAGTCCCTGGACAGATGAAAAACTGTTTTTT. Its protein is CASSPWTDEKLFF.

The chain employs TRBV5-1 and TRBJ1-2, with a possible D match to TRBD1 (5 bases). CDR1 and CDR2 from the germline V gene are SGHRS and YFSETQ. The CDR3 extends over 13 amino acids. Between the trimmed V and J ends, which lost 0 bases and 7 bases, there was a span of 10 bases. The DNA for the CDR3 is TGCGCCAGCAGCTTGGTGGGGCGTTCTGGCTACACCTTC. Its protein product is CASSLVGRSGYTF.

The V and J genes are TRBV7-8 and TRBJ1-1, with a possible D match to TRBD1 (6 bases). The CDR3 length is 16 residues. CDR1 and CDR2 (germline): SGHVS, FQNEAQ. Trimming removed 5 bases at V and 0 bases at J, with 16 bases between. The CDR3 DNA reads TGTGCCAGCAGCCCTCGCGGGGGGCTTATGAACACTGAAGCTTTCTTT. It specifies CASSPRGGLMNTEAFF.

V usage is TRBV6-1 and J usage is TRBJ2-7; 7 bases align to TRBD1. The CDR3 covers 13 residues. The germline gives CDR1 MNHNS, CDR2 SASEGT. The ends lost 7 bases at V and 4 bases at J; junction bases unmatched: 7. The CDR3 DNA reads TGTGCCAGCAACCTTGGACAGGCTTACGAGCAGTACTTC. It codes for CASNLGQAYEQYF.

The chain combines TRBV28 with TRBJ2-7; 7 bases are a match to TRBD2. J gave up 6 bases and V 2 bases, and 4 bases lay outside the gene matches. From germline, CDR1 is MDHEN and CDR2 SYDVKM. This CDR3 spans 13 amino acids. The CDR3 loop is CASSLGLVREQYF. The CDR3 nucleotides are TGTGCCAGCAGTTTAGGACTAGTTCGCGAGCAGTACTTC.

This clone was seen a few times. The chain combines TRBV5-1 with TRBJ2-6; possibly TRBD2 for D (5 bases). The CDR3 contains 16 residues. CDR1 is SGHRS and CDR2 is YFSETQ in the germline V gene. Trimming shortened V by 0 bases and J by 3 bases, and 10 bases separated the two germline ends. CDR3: CASSLALGSGANVLTF. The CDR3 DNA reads TGCGCCAGCAGCTTGGCCTTAGGGAGTGGGGCCAACGTCCTGACTTTC.

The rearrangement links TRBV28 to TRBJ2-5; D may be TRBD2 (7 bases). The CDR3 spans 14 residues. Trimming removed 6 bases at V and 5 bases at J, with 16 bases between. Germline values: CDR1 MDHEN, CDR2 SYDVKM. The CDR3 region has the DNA TGTGCCAGCAGCCTCGGGGGGCAGGCGGAGACCCAGTACTTC. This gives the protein CASSLGGQAETQYF. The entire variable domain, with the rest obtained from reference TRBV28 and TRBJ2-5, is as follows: DVKVTQSSRYLVKRTGEKVFLECVQDMDHENMFWYRQDPGLGLRLIYFSYDVKMKEKGDIPEGYSVSREKKERFSLILESASTNQTSMYLCASSLGGQAETQYFGPGTRLLVL.

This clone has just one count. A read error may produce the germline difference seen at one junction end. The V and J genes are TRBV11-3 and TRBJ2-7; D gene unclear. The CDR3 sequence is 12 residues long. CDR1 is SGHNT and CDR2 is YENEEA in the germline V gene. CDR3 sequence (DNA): TGTGCCAGCAGCTTAAACTCCAACGAGCAGTACTTC. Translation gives CASSLNSNEQYF. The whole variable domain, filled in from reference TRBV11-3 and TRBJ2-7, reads EAGVVQSPRYKIIEKKQPVAFWCNPISGHNTLYWYLQNLGQGPELLIRYENEEAVDDSQLPKDRFSAERLKGVDSTLKIQPAELGDSAVYLCASSLNSNEQYFGPGTRLTVT.

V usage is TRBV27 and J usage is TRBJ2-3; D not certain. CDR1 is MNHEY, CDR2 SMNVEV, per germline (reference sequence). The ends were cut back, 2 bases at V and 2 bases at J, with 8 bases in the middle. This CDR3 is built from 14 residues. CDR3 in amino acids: CASSLAGLTDTQYF. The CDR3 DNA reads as TGTGCCAGCAGTTTAGCAGGTCTCACAGATACGCAGTATTTT.

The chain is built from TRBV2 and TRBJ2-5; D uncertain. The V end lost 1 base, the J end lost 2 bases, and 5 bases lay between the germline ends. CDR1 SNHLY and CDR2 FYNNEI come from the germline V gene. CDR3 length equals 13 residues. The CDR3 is CASSEGLQETQYF. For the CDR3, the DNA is TGTGCCAGCAGTGAAGGGCTTCAAGAGACCCAGTACTTC.

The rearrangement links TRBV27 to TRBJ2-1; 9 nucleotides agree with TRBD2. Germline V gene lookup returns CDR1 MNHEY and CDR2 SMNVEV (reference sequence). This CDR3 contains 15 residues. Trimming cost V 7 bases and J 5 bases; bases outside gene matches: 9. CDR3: CASIRMGGRDNEQFF. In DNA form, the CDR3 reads TGTGCCAGCATTAGGATGGGCGGGAGGGACAATGAGCAGTTCTTC.

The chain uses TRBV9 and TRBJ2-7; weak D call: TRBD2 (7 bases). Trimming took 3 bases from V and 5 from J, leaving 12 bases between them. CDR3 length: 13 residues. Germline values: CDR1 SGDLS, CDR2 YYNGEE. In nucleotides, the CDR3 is TGTGCCAGCAGCGGGACCGGGGGGCACGAGCAGTACTTC. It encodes CASSGTGGHEQYF.

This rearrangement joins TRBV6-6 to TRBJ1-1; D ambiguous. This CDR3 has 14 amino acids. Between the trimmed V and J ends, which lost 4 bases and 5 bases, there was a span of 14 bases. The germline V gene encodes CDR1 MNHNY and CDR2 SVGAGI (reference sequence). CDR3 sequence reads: CASSLGPGGTEAFF. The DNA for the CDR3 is TGTGCCAGCAGTTTGGGCCCGGGAGGGACTGAAGCTTTCTTT.

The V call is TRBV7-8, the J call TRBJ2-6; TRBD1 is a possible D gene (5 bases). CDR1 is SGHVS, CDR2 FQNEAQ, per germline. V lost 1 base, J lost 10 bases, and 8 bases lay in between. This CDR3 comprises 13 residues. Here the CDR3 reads CASSLGQGNVLTF. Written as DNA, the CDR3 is TGTGCCAGCAGCTTAGGTCAGGGTAACGTCCTGACTTTC.

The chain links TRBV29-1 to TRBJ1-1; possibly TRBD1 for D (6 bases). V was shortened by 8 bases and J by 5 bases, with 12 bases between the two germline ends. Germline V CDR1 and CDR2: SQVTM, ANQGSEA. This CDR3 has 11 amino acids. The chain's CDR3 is CSPLRGTEAFF. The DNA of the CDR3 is TGCAGCCCCCTGAGGGGGACTGAAGCTTTCTTT.

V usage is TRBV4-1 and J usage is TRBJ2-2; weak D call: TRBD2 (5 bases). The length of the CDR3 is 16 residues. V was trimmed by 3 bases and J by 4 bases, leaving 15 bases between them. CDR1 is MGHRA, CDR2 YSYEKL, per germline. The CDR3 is CASSQLPKRSTGELFF. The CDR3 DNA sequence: TGCGCCAGCAGCCAGCTCCCGAAGCGGAGCACCGGGGAGCTGTTTTTT.

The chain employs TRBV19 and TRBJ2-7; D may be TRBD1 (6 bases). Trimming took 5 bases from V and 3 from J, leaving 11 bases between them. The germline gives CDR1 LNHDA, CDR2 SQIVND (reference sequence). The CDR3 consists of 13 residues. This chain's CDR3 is CASSPPGDYEQYF. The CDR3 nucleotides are TGTGCCAGTAGTCCACCAGGGGACTACGAGCAGTACTTC.

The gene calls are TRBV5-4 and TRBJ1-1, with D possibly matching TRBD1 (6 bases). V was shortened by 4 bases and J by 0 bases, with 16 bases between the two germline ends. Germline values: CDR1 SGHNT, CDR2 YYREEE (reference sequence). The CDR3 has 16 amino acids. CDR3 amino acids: CASSPSGQILNTEAFF. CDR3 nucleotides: TGTGCCAGCAGCCCTTCCGGACAGATACTGAACACTGAAGCTTTCTTT.

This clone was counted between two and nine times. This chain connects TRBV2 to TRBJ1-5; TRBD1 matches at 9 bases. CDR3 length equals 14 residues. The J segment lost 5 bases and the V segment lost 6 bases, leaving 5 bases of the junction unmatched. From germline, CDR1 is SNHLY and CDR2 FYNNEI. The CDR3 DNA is TGTGCCAGCAGCTACAGGGGGCGAGATCAGCCCCAGCATTTT. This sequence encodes CASSYRGRDQPQHF.

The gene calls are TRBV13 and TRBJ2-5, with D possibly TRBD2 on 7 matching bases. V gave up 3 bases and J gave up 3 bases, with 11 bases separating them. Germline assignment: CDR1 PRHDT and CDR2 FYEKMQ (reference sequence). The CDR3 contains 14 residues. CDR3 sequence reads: CASSLGGRKETQYF. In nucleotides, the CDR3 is TGTGCCAGCAGCTTGGGGGGGCGCAAAGAGACCCAGTACTTC.